The clone carrying this T cell receptor (beta chain) appeared many times. Its antigen remains unknown. These data come from a study of identical twins. The authors used template switching to add a universal primer site and gave cDNA unique molecular identifiers. TCRdb re-derived calls from the 5' RACE reads in MiXCR, one entry per CDR3 protein. The data hold about 100,000 distinct CDR3 sequences, with around 5.5% observed a single time. Findings and caveats of the study: Zero-insertion analyses might be partly confounded by invariant T cells like MAIT and iNKT. Its conclusions, products of cross-sectional statistical analysis, did not come from following the same donors. For monozygotic twins, models underestimated out-of-frame TCR alpha sharing.

Germline CDR1 and CDR2: SGHTA and FQGNSA. Trimming stripped 6 bases from V and 5 bases from J, with 11 bases between. The CDR3 runs to 13 residues. The chain combines TRBV7-2 with TRBJ2-1; D is unclear. The TCR comes from a woman aged 45-60 years in good health. Sequencing was done on a sample of memory T cells sorted from blood. The CDR3 is CASSLMSHNEQFF. The CDR3, as DNA: TGTGCCAGCAGTCTCATGTCCCACAATGAGCAGTTCTTC.